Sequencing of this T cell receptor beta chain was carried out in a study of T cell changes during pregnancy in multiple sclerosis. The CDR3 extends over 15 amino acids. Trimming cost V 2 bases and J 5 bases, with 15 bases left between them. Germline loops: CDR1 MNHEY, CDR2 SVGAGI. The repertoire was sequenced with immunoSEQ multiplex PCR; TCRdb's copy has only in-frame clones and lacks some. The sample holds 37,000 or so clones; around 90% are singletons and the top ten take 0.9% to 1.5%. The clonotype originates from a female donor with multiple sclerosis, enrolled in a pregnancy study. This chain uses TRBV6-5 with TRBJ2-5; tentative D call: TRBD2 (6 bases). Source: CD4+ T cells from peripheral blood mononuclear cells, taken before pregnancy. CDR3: CASSYAGTPGETQYF. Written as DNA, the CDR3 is TGTGCCAGCAGTTACGCCGGGACTCCCGGGGAGACCCAGTACTTC.